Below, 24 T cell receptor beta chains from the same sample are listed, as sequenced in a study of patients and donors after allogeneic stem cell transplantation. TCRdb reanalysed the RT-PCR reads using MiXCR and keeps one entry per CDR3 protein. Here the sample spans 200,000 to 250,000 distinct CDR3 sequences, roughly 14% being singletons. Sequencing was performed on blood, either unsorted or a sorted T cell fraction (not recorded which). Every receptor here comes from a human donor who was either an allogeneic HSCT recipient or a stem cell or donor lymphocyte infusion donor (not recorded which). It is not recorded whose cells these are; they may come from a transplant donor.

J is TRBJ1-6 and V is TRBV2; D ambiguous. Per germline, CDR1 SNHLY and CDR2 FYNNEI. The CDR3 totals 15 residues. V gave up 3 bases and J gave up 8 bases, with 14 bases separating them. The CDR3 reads CASSDRQLSYSPLHF. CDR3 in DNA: TGTGCCAGCAGTGATAGGCAGCTATCATATTCACCCCTCCACTTT.

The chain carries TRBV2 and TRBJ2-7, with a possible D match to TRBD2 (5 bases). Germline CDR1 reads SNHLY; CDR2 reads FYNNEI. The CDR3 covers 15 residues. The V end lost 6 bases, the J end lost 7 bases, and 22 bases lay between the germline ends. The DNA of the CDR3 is TGTGCCAGCAGCGGTGGTCCGGAGGTAACGCGGGAGCAGTACTTC. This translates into CASSGGPEVTREQYF.

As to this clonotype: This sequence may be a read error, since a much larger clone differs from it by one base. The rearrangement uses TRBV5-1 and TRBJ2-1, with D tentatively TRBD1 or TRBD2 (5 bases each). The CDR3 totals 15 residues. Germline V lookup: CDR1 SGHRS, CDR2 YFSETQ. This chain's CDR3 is CASSLGGVTYKEQFF. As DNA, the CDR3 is TGCGCCAGCAGCTTGGGAGGGGTTACCTACAAAGAGCAGTTCTTC.

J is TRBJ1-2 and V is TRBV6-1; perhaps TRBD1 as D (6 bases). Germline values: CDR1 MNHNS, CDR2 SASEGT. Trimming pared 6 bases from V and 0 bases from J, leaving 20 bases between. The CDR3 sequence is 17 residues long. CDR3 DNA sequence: TGTGCCAGCAGCCCTGCCCTTGGGGGGACATCTAACTATGGCTACACCTTC. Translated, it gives CASSPALGGTSNYGYTF.

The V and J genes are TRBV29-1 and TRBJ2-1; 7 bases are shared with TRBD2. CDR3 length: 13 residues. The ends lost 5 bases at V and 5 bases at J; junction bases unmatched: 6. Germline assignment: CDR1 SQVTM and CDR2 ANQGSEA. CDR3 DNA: TGCAGCGTTTGGGAGGGGTTAAACAATGAGCAGTTCTTC. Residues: CSVWEGLNNEQFF.

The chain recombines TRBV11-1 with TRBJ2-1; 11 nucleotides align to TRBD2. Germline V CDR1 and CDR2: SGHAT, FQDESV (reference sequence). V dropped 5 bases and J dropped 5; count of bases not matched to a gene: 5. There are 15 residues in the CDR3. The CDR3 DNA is TGTGCCAGCAGCCTATCGGGACTAGCGGACAATGAGCAGTTCTTC. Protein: CASSLSGLADNEQFF.

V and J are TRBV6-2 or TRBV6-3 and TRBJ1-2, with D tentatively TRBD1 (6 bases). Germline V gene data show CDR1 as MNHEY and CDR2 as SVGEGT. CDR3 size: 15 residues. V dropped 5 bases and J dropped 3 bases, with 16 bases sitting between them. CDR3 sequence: CASSHHDRRYYGYTF. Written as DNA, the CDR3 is TGTGCCAGCAGTCACCACGACAGGCGATACTATGGCTACACCTTC.

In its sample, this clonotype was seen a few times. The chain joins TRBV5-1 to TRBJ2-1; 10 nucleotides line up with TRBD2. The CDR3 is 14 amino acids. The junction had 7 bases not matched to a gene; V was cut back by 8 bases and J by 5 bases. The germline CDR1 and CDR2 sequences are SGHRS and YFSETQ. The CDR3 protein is CASTLAGEDNEQFF. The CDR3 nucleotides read TGCGCCAGTACGCTAGCGGGAGAAGACAATGAGCAGTTCTTC.

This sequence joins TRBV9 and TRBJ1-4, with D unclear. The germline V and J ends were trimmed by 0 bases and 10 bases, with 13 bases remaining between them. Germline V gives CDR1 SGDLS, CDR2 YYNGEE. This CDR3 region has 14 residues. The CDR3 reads CASSVGGERRKLFF. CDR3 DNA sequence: TGTGCCAGCAGCGTAGGGGGAGAACGAAGAAAACTGTTTTTT.

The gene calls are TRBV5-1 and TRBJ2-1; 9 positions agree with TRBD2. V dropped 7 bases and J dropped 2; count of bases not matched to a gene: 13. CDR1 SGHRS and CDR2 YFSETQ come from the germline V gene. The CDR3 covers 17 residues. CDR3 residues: CASALRAGGGAYNEQFF. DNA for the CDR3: TGCGCCAGCGCCCTGCGGGCTGGCGGGGGGGCCTACAATGAGCAGTTCTTC.

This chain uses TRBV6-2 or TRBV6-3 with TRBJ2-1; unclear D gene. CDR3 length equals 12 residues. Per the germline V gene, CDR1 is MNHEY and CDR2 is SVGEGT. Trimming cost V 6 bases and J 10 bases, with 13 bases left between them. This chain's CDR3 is CASSQSRWEQFF. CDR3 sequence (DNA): TGTGCCAGCAGCCAAAGTAGGTGGGAGCAGTTCTTC.

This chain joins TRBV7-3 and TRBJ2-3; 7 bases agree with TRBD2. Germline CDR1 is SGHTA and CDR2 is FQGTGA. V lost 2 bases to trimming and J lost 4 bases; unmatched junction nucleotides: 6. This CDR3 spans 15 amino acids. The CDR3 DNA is TGTGCCAGCAGCTTAGGGGCTAGCGGTTCAGATACGCAGTATTTT. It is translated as CASSLGASGSDTQYF.

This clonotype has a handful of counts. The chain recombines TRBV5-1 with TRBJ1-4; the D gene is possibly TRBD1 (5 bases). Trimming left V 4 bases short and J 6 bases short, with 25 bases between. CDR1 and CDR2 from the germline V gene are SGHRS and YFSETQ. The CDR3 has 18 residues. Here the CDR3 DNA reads TGCGCCAGCAGCAAAGGAGAGTCTTCCAGGGCTTTTGATGAAAAACTGTTTTTT. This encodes CASSKGESSRAFDEKLFF.

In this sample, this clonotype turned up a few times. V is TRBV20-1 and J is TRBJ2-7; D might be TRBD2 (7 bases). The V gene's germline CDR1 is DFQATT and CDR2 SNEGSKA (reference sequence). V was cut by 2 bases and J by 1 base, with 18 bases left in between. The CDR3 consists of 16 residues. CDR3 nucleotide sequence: TGCAGTGCTAGAAGCTTGGGAGGGGGGGATTCCTACGAGCAGTACTTC. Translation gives CSARSLGGGDSYEQYF.

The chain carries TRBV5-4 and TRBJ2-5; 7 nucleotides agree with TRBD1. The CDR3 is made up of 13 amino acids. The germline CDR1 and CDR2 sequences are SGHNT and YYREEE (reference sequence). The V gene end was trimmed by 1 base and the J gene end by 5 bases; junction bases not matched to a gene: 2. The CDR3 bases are TGTGCCAGCAGCTTGAAGGGGGCGGAGACCCAGTACTTC. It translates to CASSLKGAETQYF.

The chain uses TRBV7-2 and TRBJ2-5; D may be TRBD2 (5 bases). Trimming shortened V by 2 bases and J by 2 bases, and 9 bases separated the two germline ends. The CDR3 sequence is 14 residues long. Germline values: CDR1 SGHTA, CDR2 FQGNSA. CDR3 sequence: CASSLSSAQETQYF. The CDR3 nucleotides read TGTGCCAGCAGCTTAAGTAGCGCACAAGAGACCCAGTACTTC. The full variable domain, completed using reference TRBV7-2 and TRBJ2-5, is GAGVSQSPSNKVTEKGKDVELRCDPISGHTALYWYRQSLGQGLEFLIYFQGNSAPDKSGLPSDRFSAERTGGSVSTLTIQRTQQEDSAVYLCASSLSSAQETQYFGPGTRLLVL.

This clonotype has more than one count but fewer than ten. The DNA for the CDR3 is TGTGCCAGCAGCGTAGGAGGGGGGGAGGATTCACCCCTCCACTTT. Translation: CASSVGGGEDSPLHF. The chain combines TRBV9 with TRBJ1-6; weak D call: TRBD1 (6 bases). The CDR3 is 15 amino acids. Per the germline V gene, CDR1 is SGDLS and CDR2 is YYNGEE. V lost 0 bases to trimming and J lost 8 bases, with 12 bases between them.

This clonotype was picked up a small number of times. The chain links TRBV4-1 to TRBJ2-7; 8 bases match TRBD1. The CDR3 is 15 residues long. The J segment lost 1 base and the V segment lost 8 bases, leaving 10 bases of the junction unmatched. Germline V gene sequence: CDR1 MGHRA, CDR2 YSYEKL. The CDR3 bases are TGCGCCAGCCAAAGGGACAGGTATAAATCCTACGAGCAGTACTTC. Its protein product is CASQRDRYKSYEQYF.

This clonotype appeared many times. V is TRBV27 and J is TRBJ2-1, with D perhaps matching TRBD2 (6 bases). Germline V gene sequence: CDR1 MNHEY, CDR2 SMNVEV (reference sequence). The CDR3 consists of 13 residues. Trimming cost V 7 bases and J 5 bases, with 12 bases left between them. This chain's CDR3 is CASKGLLNNEQFF. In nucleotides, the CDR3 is TGTGCCAGCAAAGGACTACTCAACAATGAGCAGTTCTTC.

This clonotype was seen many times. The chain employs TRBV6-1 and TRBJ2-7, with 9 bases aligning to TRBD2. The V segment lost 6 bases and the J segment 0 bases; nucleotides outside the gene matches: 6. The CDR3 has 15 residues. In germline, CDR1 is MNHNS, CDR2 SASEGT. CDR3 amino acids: CASSTLAGSSYEQYF. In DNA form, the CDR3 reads TGTGCCAGCAGCACCCTAGCGGGGAGCTCCTACGAGCAGTACTTC.

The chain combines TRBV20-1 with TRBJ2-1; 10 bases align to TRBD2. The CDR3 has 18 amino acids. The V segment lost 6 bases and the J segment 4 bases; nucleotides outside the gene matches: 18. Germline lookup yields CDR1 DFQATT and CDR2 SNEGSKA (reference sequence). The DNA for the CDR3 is TGCAGTGCCACTCCCCTGGGGGCAGCGGGAGGGTTTTACAATGAGCAGTTCTTC. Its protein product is CSATPLGAAGGFYNEQFF.

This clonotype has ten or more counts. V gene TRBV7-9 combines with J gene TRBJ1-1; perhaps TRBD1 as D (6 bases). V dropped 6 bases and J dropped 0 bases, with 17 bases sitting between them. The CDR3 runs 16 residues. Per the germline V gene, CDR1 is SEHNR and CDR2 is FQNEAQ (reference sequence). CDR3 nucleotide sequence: TGTGCCAGCAGTCCGGGGCGGGGGGGCCTGAACACTGAAGCTTTCTTT. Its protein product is CASSPGRGGLNTEAFF.

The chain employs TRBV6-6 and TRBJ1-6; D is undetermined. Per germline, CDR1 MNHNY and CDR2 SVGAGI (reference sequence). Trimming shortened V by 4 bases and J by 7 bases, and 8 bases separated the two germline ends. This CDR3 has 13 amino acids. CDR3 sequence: CASSLTLNSPLHF. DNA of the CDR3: TGTGCCAGCAGTTTAACTTTAAATTCACCCCTCCACTTT.

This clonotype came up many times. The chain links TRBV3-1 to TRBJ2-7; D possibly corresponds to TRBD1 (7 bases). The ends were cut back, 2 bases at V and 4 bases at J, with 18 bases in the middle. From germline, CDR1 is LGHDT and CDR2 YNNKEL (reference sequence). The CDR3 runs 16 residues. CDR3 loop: CASSQSSRQGGYEQYF. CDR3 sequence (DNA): TGTGCCAGCAGCCAATCGTCTCGACAGGGAGGTTACGAGCAGTACTTC.